Listed below are T cell receptor beta chains from one sample, sequenced in a study of metastatic and nonmetastatic thyroid tumors. TCRdb reassembled clones from the PCR reads with MiXCR. Among under 25,000 clones listed, roughly 20% were seen once. Sequenced input: adjacent normal tissue. These receptors were obtained from a female donor with papillary thyroid cancer or a benign thyroid nodule (not recorded which). Some clones in this sample may be carry-over from other donors' samples. Both conserved end residues are trimmed from each CDR3. Fields, in order: V gene, J gene, CDR3 protein.

TRBV20-1	TRBJ2-7	SASPFGGRTYEQY
TRBV6-1	TRBJ1-1	ASSNPGGGRTEAL
TRBV27	TRBJ2-2	ASRRTGGDTGELF
TRBV5-1	TRBJ2-7	ASSGGAPYEQY
TRBV2	TRBJ1-5	ASDRWGGGNQPQH
TRBV5-1	TRBJ2-2	ASKLGAAANTGELF
TRBV5-1	TRBJ1-4	ASSLAAGNNEKLF
TRBV27	TRBJ2-6	ASSPTLLAGANVLT
TRBV20-1	TRBJ2-7	SAPGIYEQY
TRBV5-6	TRBJ2-1	ASSPRTSGLPWQF
TRBV6-1	TRBJ2-7	ASIEIRDGNWGEQC
TRBV6-1	TRBJ1-4	ASSETPRATNEKLF
TRBV9	TRBJ2-2	ASSAQPGRAGELF
TRBV4-1	TRBJ1-5	ASSQDNGVLQPQH
TRBV12-3/TRBV12-4	TRBJ2-1	ASSPRLGVAGLYNEQF
TRBV7-3	TRBJ2-3	ASSLPVDTQY
TRBV24-1	TRBJ2-1	ATSGTSVIEQF
TRBV20-1	TRBJ2-7	SARLGGTYEQY
TRBV18	TRBJ2-7	ASPRPSGQLSEQY
TRBV7-2	TRBJ1-2	ASSLDNYGYT
TRBV24-1	TRBJ1-4	ATSTGANEKLF
TRBV13	TRBJ1-2	ASSSSGTYGYT
TRBV24-1	TRBJ1-2	ATSDLDRVGGYT
TRBV7-9	TRBJ2-4	ASSSRTGNLAKNIQY
TRBV28	TRBJ1-1	ASRIGLNTEAF
TRBV6-5	TRBJ1-1	ASSYGRGGRTEAF
TRBV19	TRBJ2-7	ASPWTGYYEQY
TRBV7-2	TRBJ2-5	ASSRDREETQY
TRBV7-2	TRBJ2-7	ASSPGLGSEQY
TRBV27	TRBJ2-7	ASSLLGPSYEQY